This TCR beta chain comes out of a study of neurological immune-mediated disorders. This CDR3 is built from 12 residues. Germline CDR1 SGHRS, CDR2 YFSETQ. Trimming at V came to 4 bases and at J to 6 bases, leaving 3 bases not matched to a gene. Study outcomes and limitations: HTLV-1-associated myelopathy had the most TCR clonal expansion, and multiple sclerosis had the least, less than healthy controls.

Time point reported: longitudinal time-point 1 (baseline). With 10-nucleotide random UMIs included, cDNA was synthesized by 5'RACE. TCRdb passed the 5' RACE reads through MiXCR, listing each CDR3 protein once. Here the sample spans some 37,000 distinct CDR3 sequences, about 3.2% being singletons. This clonotype was observed at least ten times. No antigen is known for it. The receptor's source is a woman in her sixties with multiple sclerosis. Sample: PBMCs. V and J are TRBV5-1 and TRBJ2-5; 7 nucleotides agree with TRBD1. In nucleotides, the CDR3 is TGCGCCAGCAGCGAGGGGGCACAGACCCAGTACTTC. This codes for CASSEGAQTQYF. Looking up the rest from reference TRBV5-1 and TRBJ2-5 gives the full variable domain: KAGVTQTPRYLIKTRGQQVTLSCSPISGHRSVSWYQQTPGQGLQFLFEYFSETQRNKGNFPGRFSGRQFSNSRSEMNVSTLELGDSALYLCASSEGAQTQYFGPGTRLLVL.